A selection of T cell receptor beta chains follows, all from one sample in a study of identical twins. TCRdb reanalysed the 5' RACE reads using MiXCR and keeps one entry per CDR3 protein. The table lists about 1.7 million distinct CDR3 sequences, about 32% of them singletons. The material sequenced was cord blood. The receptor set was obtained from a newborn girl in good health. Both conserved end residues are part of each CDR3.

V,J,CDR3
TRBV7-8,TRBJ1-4,CASSPNPATNEELFF
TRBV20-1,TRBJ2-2,CSARSGGDRGLGELFF
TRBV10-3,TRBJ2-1,CAISAPTSGGLSYNEQFF
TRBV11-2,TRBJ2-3,CASSDLGLAKDTQYF
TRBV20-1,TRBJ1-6,CSASSLGTGYNSPLHF
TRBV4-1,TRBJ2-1,CASSQVSRRGLYNEQFF
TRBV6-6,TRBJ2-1,CASSYPGTSRENEQFF
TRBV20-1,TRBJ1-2,CSAGDGYGYTF
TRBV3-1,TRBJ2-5,CASSQASGGETQYF
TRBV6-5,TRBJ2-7,CASSAQAYEQYF
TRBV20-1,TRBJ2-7,CSARGDRNTYEQYF
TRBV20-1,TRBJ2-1,CSARPGLVPNEQFF
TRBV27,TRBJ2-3,CASSKFRGQEQSTQYF
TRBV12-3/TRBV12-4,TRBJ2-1,CASSTGGLGIAYNEQFF
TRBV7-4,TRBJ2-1,CASSLAGQGTYNEQFF